This record covers a single TCR beta chain. This clone was observed once. There is no known antigen for this receptor. Base-call qualities are not available, and no considerably larger clone is one nucleotide away. From the cysteine up to the phenylalanine, the CDR3 has a length of 18 residues. Of all the DNA, just the CDR3 is kept, 54 bases in frame from base 1. For this chain, trimming is 3 bases at the V end and 5 bases at the J end, and the number of junction bases without a gene match is 16. Via the germline V gene, CDR1 is SGHNT and CDR2 YENEEA. This specimen belongs to a study of blood T cell repertoires in COVID-19 (dated by TCRdb to the early 2020s). General notes on the study: Samples from collaborators originated in the United States, Italy and Spain and spanned both the acute and convalescent phases of COVID-19. The samples were drawn from the first 160 participants of the ongoing ImmuneRACE study and from 950 to 1,500 subjects provided by 6 global collaborators. Where available, HLA class I and class II types were obtained from metadata supplied by the sample provider rather than from assay-based typing. The repertoires were released in a freely available public database intended as a resource for research on the immune response to SARS-CoV-2. The sample metadata nearly always contained a de-identified subject ID, COVID-19 status, age in years and sex. Deeply sampled blood TCRbeta repertoires from subjects exposed to, actively infected with, or recovered from COVID-19 were included in the dataset. The prospective study material was composed of cDNA or gDNA derived from T cells, B-cell-depleted T cells, or PBMCs. Summary of the overall study and its limitations: How much clinical and demographic metadata was included differed by source and by participant, and the metadata was provided uncurated.

Each collaborating institution followed its own protocols to collect whole blood in K2EDTA tubes. For TCRbeta analysis, collaborators shipped samples as frozen whole blood, isolated PBMCs, or DNA extracted from either of those sample types. TCRbeta CDR3 regions were amplified from genomic DNA by means of the immunoSEQ Assay, a bias-controlled multiplex PCR. From the authors' description of their analysis: Within the assay, amplification of reference gene primers was used to estimate how many nucleated cells each sample contained. To quantify the absolute abundance of each unique TCRbeta CDR3 rearrangement, sequence reads were collapsed and filtered. For each sample, productive Simpson clonality was calculated by taking the square root of Simpson's diversity index across productive rearrangements. TCRdb stores this immuneACCESS table with in-frame sequences only. Part of the clones is absent; in the studies checked, under half of the shortfall reflects unresolved V genes, and no reason is known for the rest. The V and J calls and clone size come from that table; D and trimming were worked out from the DNA. Across this sample there are roughly 200,000 clones, with about 80% seen only once. Approximately 4.7% of the sample is in the top ten clones.

Sequencing was done on a sample of peripheral blood. This sequence was found in a man aged 45-65 years with active or convalescent COVID-19. Rearrangement joined TRBV11-3 to TRBJ2-3, and 8 junction bases match TRBD2. The CDR3 amino acid sequence is: CASSLGSGGYGWKDTQYF. The bases are TGTGCCAGCAGCTTGGGAAGCGGGGGATACGGTTGGAAAGATACGCAGTATTTT.